A single T cell receptor (beta chain) is shown here with its context. The data stem from a study of blood T cell repertoires in COVID-19. Sequencing was performed with immunoSEQ multiplex PCR; in TCRdb, only in-frame clones are kept and a portion is missing. The sample has 100,000 to 150,000 clones, around 88% seen once. Input material: peripheral blood. This TCR was recovered from a man over 45 with active or convalescent COVID-19.

In DNA, the CDR3 is TGCAGTGCTAGTGGAGACATTCCCCTTAAGGTTCGAACAGATACGCAGTATTTT. It translates to CSASGDIPLKVRTDTQYF. This chain uses TRBV20-1 with TRBJ2-3; D uncertain. Looked up from germline, CDR1 is DFQATT and CDR2 is SNEGSKA (reference sequence). Deletions cut 3 bases from V and 3 bases from J, with 25 bases between. This CDR3 is 18 amino acids long.